This TCR beta chain was recovered during a study of T cell responses to AZD1222 COVID-19 vaccine (dated by TCRdb to 2020 to 2022). Context from the whole study: Because spike-specific TCR depth and breadth did not differ between the two schedules, AZD1222 recipients who got a second dose at roughly 4 weeks were pooled with those who got a second dose at roughly 12 weeks. A total of under 250 trial participants underwent TCR sequencing, of whom 200 to 220 had received two doses of AZD1222 and some 25 had received two doses of the MenACWY control vaccine. Trial participants were enrolled by age into subgroups of 18-55, 56-69 and 70-plus years, and 148, 28 and 57 TCR-sequenced participants, respectively, were included in these subgroups.

The CDR3 regions of human TCRbeta chains were analyzed by immunosequencing. As for how the authors treated the data: TCRs in the repertoires were matched against a reference library of SARS-CoV-2-specific TCRs that had been generated with the MIRA antigen-specificity platform. Breadth meant the fraction of unique TCRs that were SARS-CoV-2-associated, whereas depth meant the fraction of total T cells that were SARS-CoV-2-associated. Using the MIRA data, every spike-specific TCR was mapped to the spike region that the TCR reacted to and assigned to either a CD4 or a CD8 class. Log10-transformed breadth and depth values were compared by one-way ANOVA with Sidak's multiple comparisons tests. TCRdb retrieved this table from immuneACCESS and kept in-frame rearrangements only. Not all clones are present; in checked studies, unresolved V genes account for under half, and no reason is known for the remainder. V, J and clone size derive from that table, while D and trimming were established from the DNA sequence. The table for this sample lists more than 150,000 clones; 75% to 95% of them were counted only once. The ten largest make up 1.8% of the sample.

Broader findings and caveats from the paper: Vaccine-associated CD4 TCRs spanned the whole spike protein, with dominant responses in regions 160-218 and 743-854. After two AZD1222 doses, both the breadth and the depth of spike-specific TCRs were significantly higher than at day 0 and than in MenACWY recipients. Epitopes outside the regions mutated in the B.1.351 and B.1.1.7 variants were reportedly recognized by nearly half of the unique spike-specific TCRs. In the small 56-69-year group, the increase in depth fell short of significance, most likely because of low power. No day 14 peak-response samples were available, so repertoires were characterized only after the peak T cell response. Conclusions about previously exposed vaccinees were limited because only six AZD1222 recipients were SARS-CoV-2 seropositive at baseline. Participants were mostly white British and included more females than males, and it was suggested by the authors that clonal diversity may have been underestimated.

V sheds 0 bases and J sheds 7 bases, leaving 15 bases between their ends. The germline V gene provides CDR1 MNHEY and CDR2 SVGAGI. The CDR3, cysteine through phenylalanine, is 16 amino acids long. Left in the record is the CDR3 DNA by itself, 48 bases read in frame from the first base. This specimen's time point label, interpreted: baseline before first vaccination. Samples from vaccinated people were obtained from the UK trials COV001 and COV002, which included a single-blind randomized controlled phase 2/3 trial of AZD1222 (ChAdOx1 nCoV-19) in healthy adults. For TCRbeta chain sequencing, PBMC samples were collected from trial participants at day 0 and at day 28 after the second dose. Turning to this clone: The antigen it recognizes is unknown. No base qualities exist here, and no much larger clone lies one base off it.

Source: peripheral blood, taken on day 0 of AZD1222 vaccination. The source is an adult in good health. The rearrangement joined TRBV6-5 to TRBJ1-4; TRBD1 could be the D gene, as 5 bases match. The DNA is TGTGCCAGCAGTTACTCACCTTGGGGGATTGGTGAAAAACTGTTTTTT. This yields the protein CASSYSPWGIGEKLFF.